Below are 21 T cell receptor beta chains sequenced from a single sample in a study of cytomegalovirus exposure and HLA in healthy donors. The PCR employed 60 Vbeta primers together with 13 Jbeta primers. The data were produced by immunoSEQ multiplex PCR, yet TCRdb's version contains in-frame clones alone and is incomplete. The sample consists of over 100,000 clones, around 66% of them appearing once. Sequencing was carried out using PBMCs. These receptors originate from a middle-aged woman in good health and CMV-seropositive.

This chain uses TRBV14 with TRBJ1-3; the D gene is possibly TRBD1 (6 bases). The CDR3 length is 14 residues. Trimming stripped 4 bases from V and 3 bases from J, with 10 bases between. CDR1 is SGHDN and CDR2 is FVKESK in the germline V gene. The CDR3 is CASSPGGLGNTIYF. CDR3 in DNA: TGTGCCAGCAGCCCCGGGGGGCTTGGAAACACCATATATTTT.

This chain links TRBV7-9 with TRBJ2-3, with 11 positions matching TRBD2. This CDR3 is built from 15 residues. V dropped 3 bases and J dropped 3; count of bases not matched to a gene: 2. Germline assignment: CDR1 SEHNR and CDR2 FQNEAQ (reference sequence). CDR3 loop: CASSFSSGRTDTQYF. CDR3 DNA sequence: TGTGCCAGCAGCTTTTCTAGCGGGAGGACAGATACGCAGTATTTT.

This clone was seen more than once but under ten times. The gene calls are TRBV2 and TRBJ2-5, with D perhaps matching TRBD2 (6 bases). The germline V and J ends were trimmed by 8 bases and 4 bases, with 17 bases remaining between them. The length of the CDR3 is 14 residues. Germline V lookup: CDR1 SNHLY, CDR2 FYNNEI. The CDR3 DNA is TGTGCCAGCTTCGGAGCTAGCGCGGTAGAGACCCAGTACTTC. This translates into CASFGASAVETQYF. The whole variable domain, filled in from reference TRBV2 and TRBJ2-5, reads EPEVTQTPSHQVTQMGQEVILRCVPISNHLYFYWYRQILGQKVEFLVSFYNNEISEKSEIFDDQFSVERPDGSNFTLKIRSTKLEDSAMYFCASFGASAVETQYFGPGTRLLVL.

The chain combines TRBV5-1 with TRBJ2-1; 8 nucleotides line up with TRBD2. CDR3 size: 18 residues. Germline-derived CDR1 and CDR2 are SGHRS and YFSETQ. After removal of 4 bases from V and 0 bases from J, the junction contained 12 bases not matched to a gene. CDR3 in DNA: TGCGCCAGCAGCCCCTGGGCTAGCGGGTCGAGCTCCTACAATGAGCAGTTCTTC. It translates to CASSPWASGSSSYNEQFF.

The chain links TRBV6-5 to TRBJ2-1; D is perhaps TRBD2 (8 bases). This CDR3 is built from 16 residues. Trimming shortened V by 2 bases and J by 7 bases, and 18 bases separated the two germline ends. Germline assignment: CDR1 MNHEY and CDR2 SVGAGI. The CDR3: CASSYRGGGGGNEQFF. The CDR3 nucleotides read TGTGCCAGCAGTTACCGCGGAGGGGGCGGGGGGAATGAGCAGTTCTTC.

This clone was detected once. The DNA for the CDR3 is TGTGCCAGTAGTATAGTCCGGGATTGGACCGGGGAGCTGTTTTTT. Translating it yields CASSIVRDWTGELFF. The chain recombines TRBV19 with TRBJ2-2; possibly TRBD2 for D (5 bases). This CDR3 has 15 amino acids. Germline V gene lookup returns CDR1 LNHDA and CDR2 SQIVND (reference sequence). The V end was cut by 1 base, the J end by 5 bases, with 11 bases between.

In its sample, this clone was seen a few times. CDR3 bases: TGCGCCAGCAGCTTGCGGACTAGCGATATGAACACCGGGGAGCTGTTTTTT. The encoded protein is CASSLRTSDMNTGELFF. The rearrangement joins TRBV5-1 to TRBJ2-2; 9 nucleotides align to TRBD2. J gave up 1 base and V 1 base, and 5 bases lay outside the gene matches. Germline V gene data show CDR1 as SGHRS and CDR2 as YFSETQ. The CDR3 consists of 17 residues.

The chain employs TRBV2 and TRBJ1-4; D perhaps matches TRBD1 (6 bases). Germline V lookup: CDR1 SNHLY, CDR2 FYNNEI. This CDR3 contains 14 residues. V was shortened by 8 bases and J by 8 bases, with 18 bases between the two germline ends. The CDR3, as DNA: TGTGCCAGCTATTCCGGGACACTAAACGAAAAACTGTTTTTT. This codes for CASYSGTLNEKLFF.

This chain's CDR3 is CASSRGRASEQYF. The CDR3 DNA follows: TGTGCCAGCAGTAGAGGGAGGGCCTCGGAGCAGTACTTC. V is TRBV27 and J is TRBJ2-7, with 7 bases lining up with TRBD2. V lost 5 bases, J lost 7 bases, and 8 bases stayed unmatched. This CDR3 comprises 13 residues. Germline lookup yields CDR1 MNHEY and CDR2 SMNVEV (reference sequence).

About this clone: Within the sample, other DNA sequences also encode this same CDR3. This chain joins TRBV7-6 and TRBJ2-7; D not resolved. Looked up from germline, CDR1 is SGHVS and CDR2 is FNYEAQ. Between the trimmed V and J ends, which lost 5 bases and 7 bases, there was a span of 12 bases. This CDR3 spans 12 amino acids. CDR3 in DNA: TGTGCCAGCAGCCATCTAGAGTCAGAGCAGTACTTC. This gives the protein CASSHLESEQYF.

This clone was detected only a few times. V usage is TRBV9 and J usage is TRBJ1-3; D is perhaps TRBD1 (6 bases). Germline V CDR1 and CDR2: SGDLS, YYNGEE. This CDR3 region has 15 residues. Trimming pared 3 bases from V and 6 bases from J, leaving 16 bases between. CDR3 bases: TGTGCCAGCAGCGCCTCTACAGGGTCGGTAAACACCATATATTTT. Protein sequence: CASSASTGSVNTIYF.

The rearrangement joins TRBV7-3 to TRBJ2-1; 11 nucleotides agree with TRBD2. CDR1 and CDR2 from the germline V gene are SGHTA and FQGTGA. The CDR3 has 15 residues. V was clipped by 5 bases and J by 5 bases; unmatched bases: 5. For the CDR3, the DNA is TGTGCCAGCAGCGTAGCGGGAGGGCCAGACAATGAGCAGTTCTTC. Protein product: CASSVAGGPDNEQFF.

The V gene is TRBV7-9, the J gene TRBJ1-6; D gene uncertain. Germline values: CDR1 SEHNR, CDR2 FQNEAQ (reference sequence). This CDR3 spans 14 amino acids. The ends were cut back, 5 bases at V and 3 bases at J, with 8 bases in the middle. The CDR3 spells CASSPPVYNSPLHF. DNA of the CDR3: TGTGCCAGCAGCCCCCCGGTCTATAATTCACCCCTCCACTTT.

CDR3 sequence reads: CASSLGRADEQYF. CDR3 nucleotides: TGTGCCAGCAGCTTAGGCAGGGCGGACGAGCAGTACTTC. The chain links TRBV7-2 to TRBJ2-7; possibly TRBD1 for D (5 bases). The CDR3 loop spans 13 amino acids. V was shortened by 1 base and J by 5 bases, with 9 bases between the two germline ends. Per the germline V gene, CDR1 is SGHTA and CDR2 is FQGNSA.

The CDR3 loop reads CASSLAGGVAGGAEQYF. The CDR3 nucleotides read TGCGCCAGCAGCTTGGCAGGGGGCGTAGCGGGAGGAGCCGAGCAGTACTTC. The J gene is TRBJ2-7, the V gene TRBV5-1; 10 nucleotides match TRBD2. Looked up from germline, CDR1 is SGHRS and CDR2 is YFSETQ. CDR3 size: 17 residues. Trimming took 0 bases from V and 6 from J; bases not matched to a gene: 12.

This chain links TRBV6-1 with TRBJ1-4; no definite D call. Trimming left V 7 bases short and J 8 bases short, with 11 bases between. This CDR3 comprises 12 residues. Germline CDR1 MNHNS, CDR2 SASEGT. The CDR3 region is CASTPSREKLFF. CDR3 bases: TGTGCCAGCACCCCGTCGAGGGAAAAACTGTTTTTT.

The rearrangement links TRBV10-1 to TRBJ2-7; TRBD1 might be the D (6 bases). The CDR3 runs 15 residues. V gave up 0 bases and J gave up 3 bases, with 12 bases separating them. Germline V gives CDR1 WNHNN, CDR2 SYGVQD (reference sequence). The CDR3 protein is CASSESGTRLYEQYF. CDR3 sequence (DNA): TGCGCCAGCAGTGAGTCCGGGACACGGCTCTACGAGCAGTACTTC.

The V and J genes are TRBV29-1 and TRBJ2-7; D perhaps matches TRBD2 (5 bases). V was shortened by 0 bases and J by 4 bases, with 7 bases between the two germline ends. Germline assignment: CDR1 SQVTM and CDR2 ANQGSEA. The CDR3 is made up of 12 amino acids. In DNA, the CDR3 is TGCAGCGTTGAAGAGGGAGTTTACGAGCAGTACTTC. Translating it yields CSVEEGVYEQYF.

The genes are TRBV5-6 and TRBJ1-1; 7 nucleotides line up with TRBD1. Looked up from germline, CDR1 is SGHDT and CDR2 is YYEEEE. Trimming removed 4 bases from V and 5 bases from J; junction bases left unmatched: 14. The CDR3 has 16 amino acids. The CDR3 DNA is TGTGCCAGCAGCAAACGACAGGGAGTAATAGGAACTGAAGCTTTCTTT. This gives the protein CASSKRQGVIGTEAFF.

This chain links TRBV4-1 with TRBJ2-7; 7 bases agree with TRBD2. CDR3 length: 17 residues. Per germline, CDR1 MGHRA and CDR2 YSYEKL. V lost 0 bases, J lost 3 bases, and 11 bases stayed unmatched. The CDR3 DNA follows: TGCGCCAGCAGCCAAGATGGAGCGACTAGCAGGTTCTACGAGCAGTACTTC. Protein product: CASSQDGATSRFYEQYF.

The V gene is TRBV5-6, the J gene TRBJ2-6; 9 bases align to TRBD1. With 4 bases clipped from V and 4 bases from J, the junction kept 9 bases outside the gene matches. The CDR3 is 17 amino acids. CDR1 and CDR2 (germline): SGHDT, YYEEEE. The CDR3 loop is CASSHEQGAPGANVLTF. The CDR3 coding sequence is TGTGCCAGCAGCCATGAACAGGGGGCGCCAGGGGCCAACGTCCTGACTTTC.